Presented here are 6 T cell receptor beta chains from one specimen sequenced in a study of spatial heterogeneity in lung cancer. TCRdb processed the 5' RACE reads anew with MiXCR; each CDR3 protein has one entry. The sample includes approximately 12,000 distinct CDR3 sequences, 5.5% to 7.5% seen only once; the top ten take about a tenth. Described time point: sample taken at primary tumor resection. Tumor, nontumor lung or frozen PBMC supplied whole RNA, sequenced without sorting. The sequencing here drew on normal lung tissue next to the tumor, taken at surgery. Source of these receptors: a male donor with early-stage non-small cell lung cancer.

This clonotype was recorded at least ten times. Found in a library prepared for alpha chains, this beta chain is an off-target read, and its abundance has little meaning. This chain links TRBV10-3 with TRBJ2-1, with 10 positions matching TRBD1. Per germline, CDR1 ENHRY and CDR2 SYGVKD. Losses at the gene ends were 2 bases for V and 12 bases for J; bases not matched to a gene: 7. This CDR3 is 14 amino acids long. CDR3: CAISEVGTGDWQFF. The CDR3 DNA follows: TGTGCCATCAGTGAGGTCGGGACAGGGGATTGGCAGTTCTTC.

At least ten counts were recorded for this clonotype. The library was prepared for alpha chains; this beta chain is a stray read, so its frequency means little. V and J are TRBV28 and TRBJ1-1; TRBD1 agrees at 7 bases. The V gene end was trimmed by 4 bases and the J gene end by 5 bases; junction bases not matched to a gene: 7. The CDR3 totals 14 residues. Germline loops: CDR1 MDHEN, CDR2 SYDVKM. The DNA of the CDR3 is TGTGCCAGCAGTTCGGCAGGGGGAAGAACTGAAGCTTTCTTT. Amino acids: CASSSAGGRTEAFF.

This clonotype occurred many times. This beta chain is a stray sequence in a library constructed for alpha chains; its clone size is not meaningful. DNA of the CDR3: TGCAGTGCCCGGGACCATCGCGGCACAGATACGCAGTATTTT. This codes for CSARDHRGTDTQYF. This chain joins TRBV20-1 and TRBJ2-3; D may be TRBD1 or TRBD2 (5 bases each). The CDR3 consists of 14 residues. Germline V lookup: CDR1 DFQATT, CDR2 SNEGSKA (reference sequence). Between the trimmed V and J ends, which lost 6 bases and 1 base, there was a span of 14 bases.

By its share, this clonotype is medium-sized (0.01 to 0.1%). This beta chain was picked up by a library intended for alpha chains and is off target, so its count carries little meaning. The chain joins TRBV29-1 to TRBJ2-3, with TRBD2 matching over 15 bases. V gave up 7 bases and J gave up 10 bases; unmatched junction bases: 6. CDR3 length equals 13 residues. The germline CDR1 and CDR2 sequences are SQVTM and ANQGSEA. CDR3 region: CSAGTSGRNAQYF. The CDR3, as DNA: TGCAGCGCTGGGACTAGCGGGAGGAACGCGCAGTATTTT.

This clonotype was counted ten times or more. The library was prepared for alpha chains; this beta chain is a stray read, so its frequency means little. This rearrangement joins TRBV7-2 to TRBJ2-1, with TRBD2 matching over 7 bases. The CDR3 has 13 residues. The germline V gene encodes CDR1 SGHTA and CDR2 FQGNSA. The ends lost 6 bases at V and 5 bases at J; junction bases unmatched: 4. The CDR3 region is CASRTSANNEQFF. The CDR3, as DNA: TGTGCCAGCAGAACTAGCGCCAACAATGAGCAGTTCTTC. Variable domain in full (rest from reference TRBV7-2 and TRBJ2-1): GAGVSQSPSNKVTEKGKDVELRCDPISGHTALYWYRQSLGQGLEFLIYFQGNSAPDKSGLPSDRFSAERTGGSVSTLTIQRTQQEDSAVYLCASRTSANNEQFFGPGTRLTVL.

This clonotype was seen repeatedly, ten times or more. This beta chain is off target for a library built for alpha chains, so its abundance means little. CDR3 region: CASSPTRVSTDTQYF. CDR3 sequence (DNA): TGTGCCAGCAGCCCGACCAGAGTCAGCACAGATACGCAGTATTTT. The chain employs TRBV4-2 and TRBJ2-3, with D unresolved. Trimming left V 4 bases short and J 0 bases short, with 11 bases between. CDR3 length equals 15 residues. Germline values: CDR1 LGHNA, CDR2 YNFKEQ.